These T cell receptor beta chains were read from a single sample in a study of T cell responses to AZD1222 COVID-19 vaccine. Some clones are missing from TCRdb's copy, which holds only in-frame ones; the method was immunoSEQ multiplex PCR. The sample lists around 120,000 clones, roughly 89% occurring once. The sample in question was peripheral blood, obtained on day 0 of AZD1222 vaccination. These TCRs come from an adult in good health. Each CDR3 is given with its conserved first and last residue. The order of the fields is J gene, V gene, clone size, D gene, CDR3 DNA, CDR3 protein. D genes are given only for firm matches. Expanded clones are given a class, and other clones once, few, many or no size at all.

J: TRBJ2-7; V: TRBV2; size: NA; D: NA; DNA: TGTGCCAGCATAAAAGGGAATTCCTACGAGCAGTACTTC; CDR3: CASIKGNSYEQYF
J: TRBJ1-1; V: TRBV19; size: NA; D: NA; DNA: TGTGCCAGTAGTATTGGGGGCCAGTGGAAAATCTCGCTCGAAGCTTTCTTT; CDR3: CASSIGGQWKISLEAFF
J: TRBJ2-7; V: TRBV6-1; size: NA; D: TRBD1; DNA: TGTGCCAGCAGTGACCCCGGGACAGGGCGTTACGAGCAGTACTTC; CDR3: CASSDPGTGRYEQYF
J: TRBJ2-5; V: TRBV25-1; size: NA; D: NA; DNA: TGTGCCAGCAGTGAATATGGGGGGACCCAGTACTTC; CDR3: CASSEYGGTQYF
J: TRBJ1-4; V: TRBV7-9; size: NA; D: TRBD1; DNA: TGTGCCAGCAGCCGAGCAATTCAGGGGGCCGATGAAAAACTGTTTTTT; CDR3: CASSRAIQGADEKLFF
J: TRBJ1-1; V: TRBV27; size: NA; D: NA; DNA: TGTGCCAGCAGTTTTTGGGCAGGGGCTTTGAACACTGAAGCTTTCTTT; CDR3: CASSFWAGALNTEAFF
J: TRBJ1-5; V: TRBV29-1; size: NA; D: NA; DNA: TGCAGCGTTGCAACGGGGTCCTATCAGCCCCAGCATTTT; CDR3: CSVATGSYQPQHF
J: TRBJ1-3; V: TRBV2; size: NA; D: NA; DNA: TGTGCCAGCAGTGTTCGGGGATCCGGAAACACCATATATTTT; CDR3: CASSVRGSGNTIYF
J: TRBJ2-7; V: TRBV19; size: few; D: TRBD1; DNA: TGTGCCAGTACTCCCCGGGCAGGGGGCCCCTACGAGCAGTACTTC; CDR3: CASTPRAGGPYEQYF
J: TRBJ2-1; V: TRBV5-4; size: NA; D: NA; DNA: TGTGCCAGCAGCAGGGAAGCATACAATGAGCAGTTCTTC; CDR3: CASSREAYNEQFF
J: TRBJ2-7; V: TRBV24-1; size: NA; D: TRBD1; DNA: TGTGCCACCAGTGATCCGGACAGGTTCTACGAGCAGTACTTC; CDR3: CATSDPDRFYEQYF
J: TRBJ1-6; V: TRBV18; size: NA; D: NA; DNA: TGTGCCAGCTCAACCGGGGGACCTTCACGGAGCTCCTATAATTCACCCCTCCACTTT; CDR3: CASSTGGPSRSSYNSPLHF
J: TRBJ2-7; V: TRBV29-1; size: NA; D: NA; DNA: TGCAGCTTGTGGAAAAGGGGCTACGAGCAGTACTTC; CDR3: CSLWKRGYEQYF
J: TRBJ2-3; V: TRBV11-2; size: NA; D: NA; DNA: TGTGCCAGCAGGCCCCCGACCGTAGATACGCAGTATTTT; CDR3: CASRPPTVDTQYF
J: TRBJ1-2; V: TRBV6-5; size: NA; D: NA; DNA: TGTGCCAGCAGGAAGGGCGGGGGAGGGAACTATGGCTACACCTTC; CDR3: CASRKGGGGNYGYTF
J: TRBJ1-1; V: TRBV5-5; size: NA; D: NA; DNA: TGTGCCAGCAGCCGCTTTGGAGGGGGTAGCACTGAAGCTTTCTTT; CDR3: CASSRFGGGSTEAFF
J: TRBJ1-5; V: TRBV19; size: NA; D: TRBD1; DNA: TGTGCCAGTAGAGGGGGCACGAGCAATCAGCCCCAGCATTTT; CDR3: CASRGGTSNQPQHF
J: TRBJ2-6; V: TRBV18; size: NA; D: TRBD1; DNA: TGTGCCAGCTCACCGGGGACAGTTCTCTCTGGGGCCAACGTCCTGACTTTC; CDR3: CASSPGTVLSGANVLTF
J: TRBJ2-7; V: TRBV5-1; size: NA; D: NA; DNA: TGCGCCAGCCGAGAGCAGGCGGTGGGCGAGCAGTACTTC; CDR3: CASREQAVGEQYF